A single sample is the source of the 20 T cell receptor beta chains below, sequenced in a study of radiation and T cells in renal cell carcinoma. The time point: blood 2 weeks post-SBRT. The treatment here: 15 Gy SBRT to primary tumor, nephrectomy 4 weeks later. The table came from immunoSEQ multiplex PCR; TCRdb's copy has only in-frame clones and leaves some out. In the table there are about 130,000 clones, about 81% of which are singletons. The material sequenced was blood, taken from a patient whose treatment included radiotherapy and nephrectomy. These TCRs come from a man aged 45 to 65 with renal cell carcinoma.

The chain recombines TRBV29-1 with TRBJ1-2; no firm D call. From germline, CDR1 is SQVTM and CDR2 ANQGSEA. The CDR3 has 12 amino acids. Trimming stripped 3 bases from V and 6 bases from J, with 11 bases between. CDR3 sequence (DNA): TGCAGCGTTGATCCATGGGAGGATGGCTACACCTTC. Its translation is CSVDPWEDGYTF.

This clone was detected a few times. The CDR3 nucleotides are TGTGCCAGCGGAAGAGGTCAGCCCCAGCATTTT. Translated: CASGRGQPQHF. V usage is TRBV7-8 and J usage is TRBJ1-5, with unresolved D. This CDR3 comprises 11 residues. With 8 bases removed from V and 6 bases from J, the gap between germline ends came to 8 bases. CDR1 is SGHVS, CDR2 FQNEAQ, per germline.

This chain uses TRBV19 with TRBJ1-4, with TRBD1 as a possible D gene (6 bases). The CDR3 runs to 14 residues. With 6 bases removed from V and 2 bases from J, the gap between germline ends came to 10 bases. Germline values: CDR1 LNHDA, CDR2 SQIVND (reference sequence). CDR3 sequence: CASSPGDTNEKLFF. CDR3 sequence (DNA): TGTGCCAGTAGCCCAGGGGATACTAATGAAAAACTGTTTTTT.

The V and J genes are TRBV6-5 and TRBJ2-7; D tentatively fits TRBD1 or TRBD2 (5 bases each). V dropped 2 bases and J dropped 0 bases, with 11 bases sitting between them. This CDR3 contains 15 residues. CDR1 and CDR2 from the germline V gene are MNHEY and SVGAGI. The CDR3 sequence: CASSYRDPSSYEQYF. The CDR3 DNA reads as TGTGCCAGCAGTTACCGGGACCCGAGCTCCTACGAGCAGTACTTC.

This chain connects TRBV5-1 to TRBJ2-5; 9 nucleotides align to TRBD2. V lost 2 bases and J lost 5; bases outside the gene matches: 4. The CDR3 totals 14 residues. CDR1 is SGHRS, CDR2 YFSETQ, per germline. CDR3 sequence: CASSLAGGRETQYF. The CDR3 region has the DNA TGCGCCAGCAGCTTAGCGGGAGGTCGGGAGACCCAGTACTTC.

Here the CDR3 reads CAWSVRSGARGNTIYF. The DNA for the CDR3 is TGTGCCTGGAGTGTAAGGTCAGGGGCGCGAGGAAACACCATATATTTT. The V gene is TRBV30, the J gene TRBJ1-3, with D possibly being TRBD1 (6 bases). Trimming cost V 0 bases and J 4 bases, with 16 bases left between them. The CDR3 sequence is 16 residues long. The germline V gene has CDR1 GTSNPN and CDR2 SVGIG (reference sequence).

At least ten counts were recorded for this clone. The J gene is TRBJ2-1, the V gene TRBV7-8, with D unclear. Trimming removed 6 bases at V and 6 bases at J, with 12 bases between. Germline lookup yields CDR1 SGHVS and CDR2 FQNEAQ. The CDR3 loop spans 13 amino acids. CDR3 sequence: CASSQILGNEQFF. The CDR3 DNA reads as TGTGCCAGCAGTCAAATACTGGGCAATGAGCAGTTCTTC.

This chain connects TRBV2 to TRBJ2-7; 7 nucleotides align to TRBD2. The CDR3 extends over 16 amino acids. Germline CDR1 reads SNHLY; CDR2 reads FYNNEI. With 4 bases clipped from V and 0 bases from J, the junction kept 9 bases outside the gene matches. CDR3 nucleotides: TGTGCCAGCAGTGGGGCGGTAAGCGGGGCCTCCTACGAGCAGTACTTC. Its protein product is CASSGAVSGASYEQYF.

CDR3 region: CASSAFGLAQETQYF. CDR3 bases: TGTGCCAGCAGTGCCTTCGGACTCGCACAAGAGACCCAGTACTTC. The chain uses TRBV2 and TRBJ2-5, with D maybe TRBD2 (5 bases). The germline V gene encodes CDR1 SNHLY and CDR2 FYNNEI. Trimming cost V 4 bases and J 2 bases, with 14 bases left between them. The CDR3 totals 15 residues.

J is TRBJ2-7 and V is TRBV14, with D unclear. CDR3 length equals 14 residues. V gave up 0 bases and J gave up 2 bases, with 8 bases separating them. The germline CDR1 and CDR2 sequences are SGHDN and FVKESK. The CDR3 DNA is TGTGCCAGCAGCCAAGAGTTGAAAACCTACGAGCAGTACTTC. Translated: CASSQELKTYEQYF. The entire variable domain, with the rest obtained from reference TRBV14 and TRBJ2-7, is as follows: EAGVTQFPSHSVIEKGQTVTLRCDPISGHDNLYWYRRVMGKEIKFLLHFVKESKQDESGMPNNRFLAERTGGTYSTLKVQPAELEDSGVYFCASSQELKTYEQYFGPGTRLTVT.

The J gene is TRBJ2-1, the V gene TRBV6-1; 10 bases line up with TRBD2. Germline CDR1 reads MNHNS; CDR2 reads SASEGT. Trimming took 3 bases from V and 8 from J; bases not matched to a gene: 7. This CDR3 spans 15 amino acids. This CDR3 is CASSDGLAGVDEQFF. The CDR3, as DNA: TGTGCCAGCAGTGACGGGCTAGCGGGAGTTGATGAGCAGTTCTTC.

This sequence joins TRBV30 and TRBJ2-3, with a tentative D call TRBD2 (5 bases). This CDR3 region has 12 residues. V was clipped by 4 bases and J by 7 bases, with 12 bases between them. Germline CDR1 and CDR2: GTSNPN and SVGIG (reference sequence). The CDR3 region is CAWIRTGNTQYF. For the CDR3, the DNA is TGTGCCTGGATTCGGACGGGGAATACGCAGTATTTT. The complete variable domain, with remaining parts taken from reference TRBV30 and TRBJ2-3, reads SQTIHQWPATLVQPVGSPLSLECTVEGTSNPNLYWYRQAAGRGLQLLFYSVGIGQISSEVPQNLSASRPQDRQFILSSKKLLLSDSGFYLCAWIRTGNTQYFGPGTRLTVL.

This sequence joins TRBV19 and TRBJ1-2; D uncertain. Trimming removed 3 bases at V and 4 bases at J, with 9 bases between. The CDR3 length is 13 residues. CDR1 is LNHDA, CDR2 SQIVND, per germline (reference sequence). Here the CDR3 reads CASSMEGPYGYTF. In DNA form, the CDR3 reads TGTGCCAGTAGTATGGAAGGGCCCTATGGCTACACCTTC.

V is TRBV19 and J is TRBJ1-1; no reliable D call. This CDR3 has 15 residues. Trimming shortened V by 7 bases and J by 0 bases, and 15 bases separated the two germline ends. Germline lookup yields CDR1 LNHDA and CDR2 SQIVND (reference sequence). CDR3 sequence: CASNLGSGLNTEAFF. CDR3 nucleotides: TGTGCCAGTAATTTGGGCAGCGGGTTGAACACTGAAGCTTTCTTT.

The CDR3 is CASSLVAEQYF. As DNA, the CDR3 is TGTGCCAGCAGCTTAGTGGCGGAGCAGTACTTC. The chain employs TRBV11-2 and TRBJ2-7; D unclear. With 1 base removed from V and 7 bases from J, the gap between germline ends came to 5 bases. The germline CDR1 and CDR2 sequences are SGHAT and FQNNGV. The CDR3 loop spans 11 amino acids. The variable domain in full, with the rest retrieved from reference TRBV11-2 and TRBJ2-7, is EAGVAQSPRYKIIEKRQSVAFWCNPISGHATLYWYQQILGQGPKLLIQFQNNGVVDDSQLPKDRFSAERLKGVDSTLKIQPAKLEDSAVYLCASSLVAEQYFGPGTRLTVT.

The chain employs TRBV9 and TRBJ2-5; a weak D match, TRBD1 (6 bases). Germline-derived CDR1 and CDR2 are SGDLS and YYNGEE. The CDR3 covers 14 residues. Trimming cost V 2 bases and J 0 bases, with 8 bases left between them. The DNA of the CDR3 is TGTGCCAGCAGCGTCGGGACACACCAAGAGACCCAGTACTTC. Its translation is CASSVGTHQETQYF.

The chain links TRBV30 to TRBJ2-7; D is perhaps TRBD2 (6 bases). The CDR3 length is 14 residues. V was cut by 0 bases and J by 3 bases, with 12 bases left in between. Per germline, CDR1 GTSNPN and CDR2 SVGIG (reference sequence). The CDR3 loop is CAWSVGGKGYEQYF. The CDR3 DNA sequence: TGTGCCTGGAGTGTCGGCGGGAAAGGCTACGAGCAGTACTTC.

The V and J genes are TRBV6-1 and TRBJ2-3; 11 bases line up with TRBD2. This CDR3 contains 17 residues. In germline, CDR1 is MNHNS, CDR2 SASEGT. Unmatched junction bases numbered 9, after V lost 2 bases and J lost 5 bases. The chain's CDR3 is CASSEHLAGGPLDTQYF. CDR3 DNA sequence: TGTGCCAGCAGTGAACACTTAGCGGGAGGGCCGTTAGATACGCAGTATTTT.

V gene TRBV19 combines with J gene TRBJ2-1, with D tentatively TRBD2 (5 bases). The CDR3 is 14 amino acids. Germline CDR1 is LNHDA and CDR2 is SQIVND (reference sequence). V was shortened by 5 bases and J by 9 bases, with 17 bases between the two germline ends. The CDR3 bases are TGTGCCAGTAGTGCTCCGGGGAACGTCGGTGAGCAGTTCTTC. Protein: CASSAPGNVGEQFF.

The gene calls are TRBV7-9 and TRBJ2-5, with a tentative D call TRBD2 (6 bases). CDR3 length equals 16 residues. V dropped 5 bases and J dropped 1 base, with 17 bases sitting between them. From germline, CDR1 is SEHNR and CDR2 FQNEAQ (reference sequence). CDR3 in DNA: TGTGCCAGCAGCCTGTCACGGGAGTTTCTCCAAGAGACCCAGTACTTC. Protein: CASSLSREFLQETQYF.